This TCR beta chain was recovered during a study of CD8 T cells in Susac syndrome. Notes on this clonotype: Its cognate antigen is unknown.

Study-wide findings and caveats: The number of individuals included in the study's TCR sequencing and HLA analysis was acknowledged as relatively small.

The CDR3 covers 13 residues. Random hexamers were used to reverse transcribe an amount of roughly 0.5 to 1 ug RNA. Each CDR3 protein gets one entry after TCRdb re-called the immunoSEQ multiplex PCR reads with MiXCR. The sample contains approximately 190,000 distinct CDR3 sequences, 90% to 96% of which appear only once. This clonotype originated in a human donor with Susac syndrome. This rearrangement joins TRBV12-2 to TRBJ1-1; TRBD1 was called by the table and not checked on the DNA. TRBV12-2 is a recognized pseudogene. The specimen was CD4+ T cells from PBMCs. The CDR3 DNA follows: TGTGCAAGTCGCCACGACAGGGACACTGAAGCTTTCTTT. It specifies CASRHDRDTEAFF.